A single sample gave rise to the 24 T cell receptor beta chains below, sequenced in a study of blood T cell repertoires in COVID-19. Assay used: immunoSEQ multiplex PCR; TCRdb lists only in-frame clones, some missing. The table lists about 190,000 clones, 80% to 85% of them singletons. Sequenced input: PBMCs or T cells enriched from blood (not recorded which). These receptors came from a young woman who had been exposed to COVID-19.

The J gene is TRBJ1-2, the V gene TRBV2; 10 bases fit TRBD1. With 6 bases clipped from V and 3 bases from J, the junction kept 7 bases outside the gene matches. CDR1 is SNHLY and CDR2 is FYNNEI in the germline V gene. The CDR3 sequence is 15 residues long. This chain's CDR3 is CASSAGTGADYGYTF. DNA for the CDR3: TGTGCCAGCAGCGCCGGGACAGGGGCGGACTATGGCTACACCTTC. Supplemented by reference TRBV2 and TRBJ1-2, the full variable domain reads EPEVTQTPSHQVTQMGQEVILRCVPISNHLYFYWYRQILGQKVEFLVSFYNNEISEKSEIFDDQFSVERPDGSNFTLKIRSTKLEDSAMYFCASSAGTGADYGYTFGSGTRLTVV.

The chain joins TRBV4-3 to TRBJ1-2, with a tentative D call TRBD1 (5 bases). Germline V gives CDR1 LGHNA, CDR2 YSLEER. Trimming took 4 bases from V and 2 from J, leaving 11 bases between them. CDR3 size: 14 residues. The CDR3 DNA reads TGCGCCAGCAGCCCCGAGGACACAAACTATGGCTACACCTTC. This codes for CASSPEDTNYGYTF.

CDR3 amino acids: CASSWVGDRQNEQFF. As DNA, the CDR3 is TGTGCCAGCAGCTGGGTAGGGGACAGGCAAAATGAGCAGTTCTTC. The chain couples TRBV7-9 to TRBJ2-1, with 8 positions matching TRBD1. J lost 7 bases, V lost 4 bases, and 9 bases had no gene match. Germline V gives CDR1 SEHNR, CDR2 FQNEAQ (reference sequence). This CDR3 is built from 15 residues.

DNA for the CDR3: TGTGCCACCAGTGACCCCGGGACAGGGCTCACCGGGGAGCTGTTTTTT. This codes for CATSDPGTGLTGELFF. V gene TRBV24-1 combines with J gene TRBJ2-2, with 9 bases matching TRBD1. After removal of 4 bases from V and 4 bases from J, the junction contained 6 bases not matched to a gene. Looked up from germline, CDR1 is KGHDR and CDR2 is SFDVKD. CDR3 length: 16 amino acids.

The chain combines TRBV3-1 (or the pseudogene TRBV3-2) with TRBJ2-7; 8 bases match TRBD1. V gave up 8 bases and J gave up 5 bases; unmatched junction bases: 14. Germline V gene lookup returns CDR1 LGHDT and CDR2 YNNKEL (reference sequence). The CDR3 is made up of 15 amino acids. Here the CDR3 DNA reads TGTGCCAGCCCCCCAATCCCGGACAGGGCGAACGAGCAGTACTTC. Encoded protein: CASPPIPDRANEQYF.

The chain carries TRBV19 and TRBJ2-3; TRBD1 aligns across 8 bases. V shed 3 bases and J 5 bases; nucleotides not matched to a gene: 10. This CDR3 region has 16 residues. CDR1 is LNHDA and CDR2 is SQIVND in the germline V gene (reference sequence). The CDR3, as DNA: TGTGCCAGTAGTATTCGGGACAGGCCTCGGGGAGATACGCAGTATTTT. Translated, it gives CASSIRDRPRGDTQYF.

The chain links TRBV10-3 to TRBJ2-5; 11 nucleotides agree with TRBD1. Germline V gives CDR1 ENHRY, CDR2 SYGVKD. The length of the CDR3 is 16 residues. The trim removed 10 bases at V and 1 base at J, leaving 11 bases unmatched. The CDR3 protein is CASVGQGETGQETQYF. The CDR3 DNA reads as TGTGCCAGCGTGGGACAGGGGGAGACGGGCCAAGAGACCCAGTACTTC.

The chain links TRBV5-4 to TRBJ2-7; the match to TRBD2 covers 9 bases. This CDR3 spans 16 amino acids. The germline V gene has CDR1 SGHNT and CDR2 YYREEE (reference sequence). Trimming at V came to 0 bases and at J to 2 bases, leaving 6 bases not matched to a gene. CDR3 sequence reads: CASSLGPAGGTYEQYF. For the CDR3, the DNA is TGTGCCAGCAGCTTGGGGCCAGCGGGGGGAACCTACGAGCAGTACTTC.

The rearrangement uses TRBV4-3 and TRBJ2-7; 8 nucleotides align to TRBD1. The CDR3 is 15 residues long. After removal of 3 bases from V and 5 bases from J, the junction contained 9 bases not matched to a gene. Germline-derived CDR1 and CDR2 are LGHNA and YSLEER. As DNA, the CDR3 is TGCGCCAGCAGCCAGAAGGACAGGGCATTGAACGAGCAGTACTTC. Translating it yields CASSQKDRALNEQYF.

The chain couples TRBV27 to TRBJ1-6, with TRBD1 matching over 7 bases. V shed 7 bases and J 5 bases; nucleotides not matched to a gene: 8. The CDR3 runs 15 residues. The V gene's germline CDR1 is MNHEY and CDR2 SMNVEV (reference sequence). The CDR3 is CASNLDRANNSPLHF. The CDR3 coding sequence is TGTGCCAGCAATCTCGACAGGGCCAATAATTCACCCCTCCACTTT.

CDR3 sequence (DNA): TGTGCCAGCAGTGACAGTCTAGATCAGCCCCAGCATTTT. It yields the protein CASSDSLDQPQHF. The chain is built from TRBV25-1 and TRBJ1-5, with unresolved D. This CDR3 comprises 13 residues. Trimming stripped 3 bases from V and 5 bases from J, with 8 bases between. Looked up from germline, CDR1 is MGHDK and CDR2 is SYGVNS.

The V gene is TRBV29-1, the J gene TRBJ2-7, with a tentative D call TRBD1 (8 bases). The germline CDR1 and CDR2 sequences are SQVTM and ANQGSEA. V gave up 7 bases and J gave up 3 bases, with 16 bases separating them. The CDR3 loop spans 13 amino acids. The CDR3 sequence: CSAITGGGYEQYF. The CDR3 DNA reads as TGCAGCGCCATTACAGGGGGGGGCTACGAGCAGTACTTC.

V and J are TRBV5-1 and TRBJ2-7; D is perhaps TRBD1 (5 bases). This CDR3 comprises 14 residues. Germline V gives CDR1 SGHRS, CDR2 YFSETQ. Trimming took 2 bases from V and 7 from J, leaving 16 bases between them. The CDR3 loop reads CASSLQGADWEQYF. CDR3 in DNA: TGCGCCAGCAGCTTACAAGGGGCCGACTGGGAGCAGTACTTC. The entire variable domain, with the rest obtained from reference TRBV5-1 and TRBJ2-7, is as follows: KAGVTQTPRYLIKTRGQQVTLSCSPISGHRSVSWYQQTPGQGLQFLFEYFSETQRNKGNFPGRFSGRQFSNSRSEMNVSTLELGDSALYLCASSLQGADWEQYFGPGTRLTVT.

Written as DNA, the CDR3 is TGCGCCAGCAGCACACGGACGGGGGGAAGGGAGACCCAGTACTTC. Protein: CASSTRTGGRETQYF. The V gene is TRBV5-1, the J gene TRBJ2-5, with 7 bases that match TRBD2. CDR1 is SGHRS, CDR2 YFSETQ, per germline. With 4 bases clipped from V and 5 bases from J, the junction kept 11 bases outside the gene matches. This CDR3 is 15 amino acids long.

The chain couples TRBV2 to TRBJ1-1, with 7 bases matching TRBD1. Germline CDR1 SNHLY, CDR2 FYNNEI. The CDR3 runs 17 residues. V lost 3 bases to trimming and J lost 1 base; unmatched junction nucleotides: 11. CDR3 in amino acids: CASSEGPHRGRNTEAFF. CDR3 nucleotide sequence: TGTGCCAGCAGTGAGGGGCCCCACAGGGGTAGGAACACTGAAGCTTTCTTT.

This clone came up once. The genes are TRBV2 and TRBJ2-1; TRBD2 aligns across 11 bases. Germline V gene lookup returns CDR1 SNHLY and CDR2 FYNNEI. V lost 6 bases and J lost 5; bases outside the gene matches: 9. The length of the CDR3 is 16 residues. In nucleotides, the CDR3 is TGTGCCAGCAGGGCGGGACTAGCGGCCACCCACAATGAGCAGTTCTTC. As protein: CASRAGLAATHNEQFF.

This clone was seen once. This rearrangement joins TRBV6-5 to TRBJ2-5; 7 bases are shared with TRBD2. With V trimmed by 7 bases and J by 4 bases, 9 bases remained unmatched. Germline values: CDR1 MNHEY, CDR2 SVGAGI. The CDR3 has 14 residues. The CDR3 nucleotides are TGTGCCAGCACTATTGGCGGGGGAGGAGAGACCCAGTACTTC. Translating it yields CASTIGGGGETQYF.

The chain recombines TRBV10-3 with TRBJ1-6; 7 nucleotides align to TRBD1. V lost 4 bases to trimming and J lost 6 bases; unmatched junction nucleotides: 6. The CDR3 extends over 15 amino acids. Germline V CDR1 and CDR2: ENHRY, SYGVKD. CDR3 residues: CAISANRDSNSPLHF. DNA for the CDR3: TGTGCCATCAGTGCAAACCGGGACAGTAATTCACCCCTCCACTTT.

The J gene is TRBJ1-1, the V gene TRBV9; 8 bases agree with TRBD1. The CDR3 is made up of 15 amino acids. V shed 4 bases, J shed 1 base, and the junction held 6 bases outside the gene matches. Germline lookup yields CDR1 SGDLS and CDR2 YYNGEE. DNA for the CDR3: TGTGCCAGCAGCTATGGACAGGGTTGGAACACTGAAGCTTTCTTT. Translated: CASSYGQGWNTEAFF.

This clone was counted a few times. V is TRBV2 and J is TRBJ1-1, with 9 bases that match TRBD1. CDR1 SNHLY and CDR2 FYNNEI come from the germline V gene. The V and J ends lost 6 bases and 4 bases, in that order; junction bases with no gene match: 9. CDR3 length: 15 amino acids. CDR3 region: CASSATGGAATEAFF. Written as DNA, the CDR3 is TGTGCCAGCAGCGCAACAGGGGGCGCAGCCACTGAAGCTTTCTTT.

The chain employs TRBV5-6 and TRBJ1-1; TRBD1 aligns across 7 bases. The CDR3 is 16 amino acids. The junction had 12 bases not matched to a gene; V was cut back by 0 bases and J by 7 bases. Per the germline V gene, CDR1 is SGHDT and CDR2 is YYEEEE. This CDR3 reads CASSLAGTDLVGEAFF. CDR3 bases: TGTGCCAGCAGCTTGGCGGGGACAGATTTGGTAGGTGAAGCTTTCTTT.

This clone was picked up a small number of times. V gene TRBV3-1 (or the pseudogene TRBV3-2) combines with J gene TRBJ2-7; TRBD1 is a possible D gene (6 bases). The CDR3 is made up of 14 amino acids. The V gene's germline CDR1 is LGHDT and CDR2 YNNKEL (reference sequence). V lost 1 base and J lost 1, with 8 bases in between. DNA of the CDR3: TGTGCCAGCAGCCAAGGGCAGGGGTCCTACGAGCAGTACTTC. Translation gives CASSQGQGSYEQYF.

The gene calls are TRBV5-1 and TRBJ1-2, with unresolved D. V shed 2 bases and J shed 5 bases, with 10 bases lying between them. The length of the CDR3 is 13 residues. Per the germline V gene, CDR1 is SGHRS and CDR2 is YFSETQ. In DNA form, the CDR3 reads TGCGCCAGCAGCTTCGGTTACGGGTATGGCTACACCTTC. It translates to CASSFGYGYGYTF.

The chain has TRBV27 and TRBJ2-1; D unclear. Germline V lookup: CDR1 MNHEY, CDR2 SMNVEV (reference sequence). This CDR3 contains 13 residues. Trimming shortened V by 5 bases and J by 1 base, and 6 bases separated the two germline ends. The CDR3 coding sequence is TGTGCCAGCAGTAGCGCGTCCTACAATGAGCAGTTCTTC. It is translated as CASSSASYNEQFF.